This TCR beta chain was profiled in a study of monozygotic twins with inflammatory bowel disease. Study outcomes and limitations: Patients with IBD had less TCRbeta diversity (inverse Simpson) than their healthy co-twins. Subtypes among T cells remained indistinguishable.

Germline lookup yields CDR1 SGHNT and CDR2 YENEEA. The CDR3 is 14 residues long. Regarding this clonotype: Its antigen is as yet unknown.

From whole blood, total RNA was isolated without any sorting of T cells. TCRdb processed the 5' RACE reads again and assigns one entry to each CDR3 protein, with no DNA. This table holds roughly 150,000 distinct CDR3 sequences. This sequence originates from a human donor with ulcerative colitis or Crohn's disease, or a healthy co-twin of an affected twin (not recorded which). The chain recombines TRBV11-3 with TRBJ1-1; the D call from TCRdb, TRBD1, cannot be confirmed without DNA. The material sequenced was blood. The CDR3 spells CASSPGTGSGEAFF.